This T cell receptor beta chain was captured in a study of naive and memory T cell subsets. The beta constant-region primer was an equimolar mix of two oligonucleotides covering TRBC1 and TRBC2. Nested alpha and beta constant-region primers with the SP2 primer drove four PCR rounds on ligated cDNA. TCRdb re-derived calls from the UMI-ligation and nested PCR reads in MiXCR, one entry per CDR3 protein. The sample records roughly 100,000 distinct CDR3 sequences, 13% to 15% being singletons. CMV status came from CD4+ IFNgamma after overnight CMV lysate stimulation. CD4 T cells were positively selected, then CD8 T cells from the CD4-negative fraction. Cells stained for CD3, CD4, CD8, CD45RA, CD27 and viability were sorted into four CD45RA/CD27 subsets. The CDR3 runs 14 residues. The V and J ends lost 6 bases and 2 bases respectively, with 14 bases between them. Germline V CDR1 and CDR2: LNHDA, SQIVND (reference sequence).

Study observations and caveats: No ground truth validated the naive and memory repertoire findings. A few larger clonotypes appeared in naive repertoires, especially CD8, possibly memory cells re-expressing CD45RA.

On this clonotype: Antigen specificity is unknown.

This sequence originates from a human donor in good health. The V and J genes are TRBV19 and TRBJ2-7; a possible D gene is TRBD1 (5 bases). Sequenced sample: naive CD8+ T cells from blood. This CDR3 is CASSLGDSPYEQYF. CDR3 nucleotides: TGTGCCAGTAGCCTCGGCGACAGTCCCTACGAGCAGTACTTC.